One sample yielded the 15 T cell receptor beta chains listed below, sequenced in a study of T cells in Graves' hyperthyroidism and ophthalmopathy (dated by TCRdb to about 2019). Library preparation was by multiplex PCR. The data were produced on an Illumina HiSeq 2000. The TCR beta CDR3 regions were amplified from RNA transcripts. The first round of RT-PCR for the TCR CDR3 was performed with the HTBI primer set and the Qiagen OneStep RT-PCR kit. Clones were called with MiXCR by TCRdb after fastp trimmed the public reads at Q25, and only in-frame beta chains were retained. Rows are combined by CDR3 protein, so each entry shows the most common genes and DNA. This sample gives some 460,000 distinct CDR3 sequences in total; around 16% of them show up just once. The top ten clonotypes cover around 7.3% of the sample. The material sequenced was blood. These receptors were taken from a woman aged 18-35 years with Graves' hyperthyroidism.

The chain joins TRBV12-3 or TRBV12-4 to TRBJ2-7; D may correspond to TRBD1 or TRBD2 (5 bases each). Trimming took 3 bases from V and 0 from J, leaving 12 bases between them. The CDR3 is 15 residues long. As DNA, the CDR3 is TGTGCCAGCAGTTTTTCCGGGACCGGCTCCTACGAGCAGTACTTC. This translates into CASSFSGTGSYEQYF.

A note on this clonotype: One junction end does not reproduce the germline sequence, and a read error may be involved. The V call is TRBV18, the J call TRBJ1-2; D is ambiguous. CDR1 is KGHSH and CDR2 is LQKENI in the germline V gene. The CDR3 is 14 amino acids. CDR3 nucleotide sequence: TGTGCCAGCTCAGACGGGATCCCTAACTATGGCTTGGGCTTC. Amino acid sequence: CASSDGIPNYGLGF. The full variable domain, its missing parts supplied by reference TRBV18 and TRBJ1-2, is NAGVMQNPRHLVRRRGQEARLRCSPMKGHSHVYWYRQLPEEGLKFMVYLQKENIIDESGMPKERFSAEFPKEGPSILRIQQVVRGDSAAYFCASSDGIPNYGLGFGSGTRLTVV.

This clonotype was observed a single time. The chain couples TRBV6-5 to TRBJ2-2; D gene unclear. The germline V gene encodes CDR1 MNHEY and CDR2 SVGAGI. The CDR3 spans 14 residues. The V end lost 2 bases, the J end lost 2 bases, and 6 bases lay between the germline ends. CDR3 in DNA: TGTGCCAGCAGTTACCTATCAAACACCGGGGAGCTGTTTTTT. This sequence encodes CASSYLSNTGELFF.

This clonotype was counted many times. The chain has TRBV9 and TRBJ2-5; D is uncertain. The CDR3 has 14 amino acids. From germline, CDR1 is SGDLS and CDR2 YYNGEE. V dropped 4 bases and J dropped 2 bases, with 12 bases sitting between them. CDR3 DNA sequence: TGTGCCAGCAGCCCTAGTACACCTCAAGAGACCCAGTACTTC. Translating it yields CASSPSTPQETQYF.

This clonotype has just a few counts. This chain uses TRBV4-1 with TRBJ2-7; 7 bases match TRBD2. Germline CDR1 is MGHRA and CDR2 is YSYEKL. The CDR3 spans 15 residues. J was trimmed by 5 bases and V by 4 bases; bases with no gene match: 11. CDR3 DNA sequence: TGCGCCAGCAGCCCCCCCTTGGGGAGGGTCGACGAGCAGTACTTC. Translating it yields CASSPPLGRVDEQYF.

This clonotype was seen a handful of times. With a much larger clone just one base away, this may be a read error. The chain is built from TRBV7-9 and TRBJ1-1, with a tentative D call TRBD1 (5 bases). CDR3 length: 14 residues. Germline V lookup: CDR1 SEHNR, CDR2 FQNEAQ (reference sequence). As DNA, the CDR3 is TGTGCCAGCAGCTTACAGGGCGTGAACACTGACGCTTTCTTT. Translated, it gives CASSLQGVNTDAFF. The variable domain in full, completed from reference TRBV7-9 and TRBJ1-1, reads DTGVSQNPRHKITKRGQNVTFRCDPISEHNRLYWYRQTLGQGPEFLTYFQNEAQLEKSRLLSDRFSAERPKGSFSTLEIQRTEQGDSAMYLCASSLQGVNTDAFFGQGTRLTVV.

This chain joins TRBV4-1 and TRBJ2-7, with a possible D match to TRBD1 (6 bases). Between the trimmed V and J ends, which lost 4 bases and 2 bases, there was a span of 15 bases. This CDR3 has 15 residues. Per the germline V gene, CDR1 is MGHRA and CDR2 is YSYEKL. The CDR3 here is CASSPWRGQTYEQYF. As DNA, the CDR3 is TGCGCCAGCAGCCCCTGGCGAGGACAGACCTACGAGCAGTACTTC.

This clonotype was seen many times. The chain employs TRBV6-1 and TRBJ2-5; D is unresolved. V shed 5 bases and J shed 6 bases, with 7 bases lying between them. Germline assignment: CDR1 MNHNS and CDR2 SASEGT. CDR3 size: 11 residues. Here the CDR3 reads CASSREQTQYF. The CDR3 DNA follows: TGTGCCAGCAGTAGGGAACAGACCCAGTACTTC.

In this sample, this clonotype turned up a few times. V is TRBV10-3 and J is TRBJ1-6; 10 nucleotides align to TRBD1. Germline assignment: CDR1 ENHRY and CDR2 SYGVKD. V lost 6 bases to trimming and J lost 4 bases; unmatched junction nucleotides: 6. The CDR3 is 16 amino acids. The CDR3 DNA is TGTGCCATCAGCTCCGGACAGGGGGTTTATAATTCACCCCTCCACTTT. Translated, it gives CAISSGQGVYNSPLHF.

This clonotype turned up a few times. The chain uses TRBV9 and TRBJ2-3; 11 nucleotides align to TRBD2. This CDR3 is built from 16 residues. The ends lost 0 bases at V and 6 bases at J; junction bases unmatched: 6. Germline V gives CDR1 SGDLS, CDR2 YYNGEE. The CDR3 loop is CASSVGDSGRGDTQYF. The CDR3 nucleotides read TGTGCCAGCAGCGTAGGGGATAGCGGGAGGGGTGATACGCAGTATTTT.

This clonotype was counted a few times. The chain employs TRBV27 and TRBJ2-1, with TRBD2 matching 9 bases. The CDR3 length is 13 residues. Trimming at V came to 5 bases and at J to 10 bases, leaving 6 bases not matched to a gene. The germline V gene has CDR1 MNHEY and CDR2 SMNVEV (reference sequence). The CDR3 here is CASSPPGTSEQFF. The DNA of the CDR3 is TGTGCCAGCAGTCCTCCCGGGACTAGCGAGCAGTTCTTC.

V is TRBV28 and J is TRBJ1-2; D uncertain. The CDR3 is 12 amino acids. Germline CDR1 is MDHEN and CDR2 is SYDVKM. V was clipped by 1 base and J by 8 bases, with 8 bases between them. This chain's CDR3 is CASSLYTEGYTF. CDR3 DNA: TGTGCCAGCAGTTTATATACGGAGGGCTACACCTTC.

This clonotype was recorded many times. This chain links TRBV5-1 with TRBJ2-1; D is unclear. The CDR3 contains 12 residues. CDR1 SGHRS and CDR2 YFSETQ come from the germline V gene. Trimming shortened V by 6 bases and J by 6 bases, and 10 bases separated the two germline ends. CDR3 sequence reads: CASIDPGNEQFF. The DNA of the CDR3 is TGCGCCAGCATCGACCCGGGCAATGAGCAGTTCTTC.

The J gene is TRBJ2-1, the V gene TRBV12-3 or TRBV12-4; 13 bases map to TRBD2. The J segment lost 16 bases and the V segment lost 5 bases, leaving 17 bases of the junction unmatched. CDR3 length: 16 amino acids. CDR3 sequence: CASSRERTSGSDERFF. The CDR3 DNA follows: TGTGCCAGCAGTAGAGAGAGGACTAGCGGGAGTGATGAGCGATTCTTC.

This clonotype was counted ten times or more. The gene calls are TRBV4-2 and TRBJ2-5, with 10 bases aligning to TRBD2. Germline V gives CDR1 LGHNA, CDR2 YNFKEQ. The CDR3 has 16 residues. V was pared by 3 bases and J by 1 base, with 5 bases of the junction left unmatched. The CDR3 nucleotides read TGTGCCAGCAGCCACGGAGCGGGAGGGGGCCAAGAGACCCAGTACTTC. Its protein is CASSHGAGGGQETQYF.